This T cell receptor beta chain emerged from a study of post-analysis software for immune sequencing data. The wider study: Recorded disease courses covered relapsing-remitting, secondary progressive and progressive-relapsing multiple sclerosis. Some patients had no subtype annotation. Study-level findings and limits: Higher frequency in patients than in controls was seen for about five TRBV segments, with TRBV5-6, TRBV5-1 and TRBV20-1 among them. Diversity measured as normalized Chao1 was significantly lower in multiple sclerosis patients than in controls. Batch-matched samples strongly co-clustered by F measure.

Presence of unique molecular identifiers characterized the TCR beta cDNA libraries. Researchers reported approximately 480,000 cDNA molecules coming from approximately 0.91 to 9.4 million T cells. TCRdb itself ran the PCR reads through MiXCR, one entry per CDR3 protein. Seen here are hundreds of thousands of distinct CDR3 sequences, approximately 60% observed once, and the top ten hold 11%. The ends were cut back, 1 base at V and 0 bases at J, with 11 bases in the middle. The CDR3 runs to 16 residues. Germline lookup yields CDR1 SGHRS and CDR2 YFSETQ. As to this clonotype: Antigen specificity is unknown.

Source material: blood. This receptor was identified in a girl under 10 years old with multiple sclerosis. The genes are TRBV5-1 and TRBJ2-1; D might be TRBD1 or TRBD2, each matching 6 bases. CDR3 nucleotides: TGCGCCAGCAGCTTGATAGGGGGAGGCTCCTACAATGAGCAGTTCTTC. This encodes CASSLIGGGSYNEQFF.